The text below deals with one T cell receptor (beta chain). Its antigen is as yet unknown. The data were obtained in a study of human T cells and chemical hapten exposure. Study observations and caveats: Among TCRs, those above 1 in 1000 frequency were unaffected by DPC sensitization.

Germline assignment: CDR1 MGHRA and CDR2 YSYEKL. CDR3 length equals 16 residues. Trimming took off 0 bases at V and 5 bases at J, with 14 bases between the two ends. TCRdb re-called the RACE reads through MiXCR, storing one row per CDR3 protein. The sample has around 330,000 distinct CDR3 sequences; about 5.4% are singletons. Time point meaning: pre-sensitization, week 0. The sample's treatment: therapeutic diphenylcyclopropenone sensitization with weekly scalp DPC. The sequence was obtained from a woman aged 18-29 years with alopecia areata. Some clones in this sample may be carry-over from other donors' samples. The sequences come from whole blood, collected in connection with sensitization to the hapten diphenylcyclopropenone (DPC). This sequence joins TRBV4-1 and TRBJ1-5; the D gene is possibly TRBD1 (5 bases). The CDR3 reads CASSQDLWQGYQPQHF. CDR3 nucleotides: TGCGCCAGCAGCCAAGATCTTTGGCAGGGATATCAGCCCCAGCATTTT.